One and the same sample provided the 9 T cell receptor beta chains below, sequenced in a study of T cell changes during pregnancy in multiple sclerosis. The method was immunoSEQ multiplex PCR; TCRdb's version includes in-frame clones alone and lacks a portion of them. Of some 71,000 clones listed, around 92% are singletons. The specimen was peripheral blood, collected after pregnancy. These receptor sequences come from a female donor with multiple sclerosis, enrolled in a pregnancy study.

The rearrangement uses TRBV5-4 and TRBJ2-5; D is undetermined. V was clipped by 0 bases and J by 5 bases, with 8 bases between them. The CDR3 has 13 amino acids. Per germline, CDR1 SGHNT and CDR2 YYREEE (reference sequence). The CDR3 sequence is CASSLGSGETQYF. DNA of the CDR3: TGTGCCAGCAGCTTGGGCTCCGGGGAGACCCAGTACTTC.

This clone ranks as medium-sized. The chain has TRBV10-1 and TRBJ2-7; D might be TRBD1 (6 bases). The V gene's germline CDR1 is WNHNN and CDR2 SYGVQD (reference sequence). This CDR3 spans 12 amino acids. Trimming took off 4 bases at V and 6 bases at J, with 10 bases between the two ends. The CDR3 nucleotides are TGCGCCAGCAGTGCCAGGGGCCGCGAGCAGTACTTC. This sequence encodes CASSARGREQYF.

The chain has TRBV29-1 and TRBJ2-4; weak D call: TRBD1 (5 bases). Trimming stripped 7 bases from V and 0 bases from J, with 13 bases between. The CDR3 loop spans 14 amino acids. Germline V gene lookup returns CDR1 SQVTM and CDR2 ANQGSEA. The CDR3 DNA follows: TGCAGCGCGGTCGACAGCATAGCCAAAAACATTCAGTACTTC. Residues: CSAVDSIAKNIQYF.

The chain links TRBV4-1 to TRBJ1-1, with a tentative D call TRBD1 (5 bases). V was pared by 0 bases and J by 5 bases, with 13 bases between. The germline gives CDR1 MGHRA, CDR2 YSYEKL. This CDR3 contains 15 residues. The CDR3: CASSQEGGVRTEAFF. CDR3 nucleotide sequence: TGCGCCAGCAGCCAAGAGGGGGGTGTAAGGACTGAAGCTTTCTTT.

V usage is TRBV5-1 and J usage is TRBJ2-7, with 10 bases matching TRBD2. After removal of 0 bases from V and 5 bases from J, the junction contained 8 bases not matched to a gene. The CDR3 has 16 residues. CDR1 is SGHRS and CDR2 is YFSETQ in the germline V gene. CDR3 sequence: CASSLASGGIRDEQYF. The CDR3 bases are TGCGCCAGCAGCTTGGCTAGCGGGGGCATCCGGGACGAGCAGTACTTC. Drawing the rest from reference TRBV5-1 and TRBJ2-7, the complete variable domain is KAGVTQTPRYLIKTRGQQVTLSCSPISGHRSVSWYQQTPGQGLQFLFEYFSETQRNKGNFPGRFSGRQFSNSRSEMNVSTLELGDSALYLCASSLASGGIRDEQYFGPGTRLTVT.

The chain combines TRBV2 with TRBJ2-7; 7 bases align to TRBD2. V gave up 7 bases and J gave up 6 bases; unmatched junction bases: 6. CDR1 is SNHLY and CDR2 is FYNNEI in the germline V gene. This CDR3 has 12 amino acids. CDR3 coding DNA: TGTGCCAGCATCGCTAGCGGATTCGAGCAGTACTTC. Protein: CASIASGFEQYF.

The chain combines TRBV7-9 with TRBJ1-3; 7 bases fit TRBD1. V was clipped by 2 bases and J by 4 bases; unmatched bases: 11. In germline, CDR1 is SEHNR, CDR2 FQNEAQ (reference sequence). The CDR3 is made up of 17 amino acids. Here the CDR3 reads CASSLPSTGLVGNTIYF. DNA of the CDR3: TGTGCCAGCAGCTTACCCTCGACAGGGTTAGTCGGAAACACCATATATTTT.

The genes are TRBV11-2 and TRBJ2-3, with D unclear. V was pared by 1 base and J by 2 bases, with 16 bases between. Germline CDR1 reads SGHAT; CDR2 reads FQNNGV. There are 17 residues in the CDR3. The CDR3 here is CASSLGAQSIDTDTQYF. The CDR3 DNA reads TGTGCCAGCAGCTTAGGGGCTCAGTCAATCGACACAGATACGCAGTATTTT.

This chain links TRBV5-1 with TRBJ2-1, with 7 bases aligning to TRBD1. V lost 0 bases to trimming and J lost 0 bases; unmatched junction nucleotides: 6. The CDR3 totals 17 residues. The V gene's germline CDR1 is SGHRS and CDR2 YFSETQ. The chain's CDR3 is CASSLGQGESSYNEQFF. DNA for the CDR3: TGCGCCAGCAGCTTGGGACAGGGCGAAAGCTCCTACAATGAGCAGTTCTTC.